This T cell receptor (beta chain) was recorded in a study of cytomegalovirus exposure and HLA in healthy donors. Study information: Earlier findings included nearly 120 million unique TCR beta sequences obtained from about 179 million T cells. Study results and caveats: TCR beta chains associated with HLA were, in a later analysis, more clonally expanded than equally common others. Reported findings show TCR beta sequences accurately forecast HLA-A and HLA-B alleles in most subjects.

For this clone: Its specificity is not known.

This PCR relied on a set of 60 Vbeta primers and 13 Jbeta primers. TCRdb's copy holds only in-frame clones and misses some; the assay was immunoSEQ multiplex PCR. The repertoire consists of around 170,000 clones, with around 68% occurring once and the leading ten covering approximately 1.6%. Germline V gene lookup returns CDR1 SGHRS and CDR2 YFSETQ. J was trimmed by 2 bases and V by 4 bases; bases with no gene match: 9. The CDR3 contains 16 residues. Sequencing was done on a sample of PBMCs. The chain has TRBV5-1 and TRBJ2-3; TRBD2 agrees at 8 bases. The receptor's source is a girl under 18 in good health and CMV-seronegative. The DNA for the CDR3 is TGCGCCAGCAGCGACACTGCGGGGGGCTCCACAGATACGCAGTATTTT. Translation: CASSDTAGGSTDTQYF.